This T cell receptor (beta chain) emerged from a study of T cell clonotyping in hematopoietic cell transplantation. Profiled with immunoSEQ multiplex PCR; TCRdb holds only in-frame clones, not every one. The repertoire includes roughly 4,500 clones, around 95% of them detected once, and around 5.3% sits in the top ten. Study findings and constraints: At the given depth, recipient repertoires were over 95% de novo clonotypes.

Note on this clone: No antigen is known for it.

Sample: peripheral blood mononuclear cells, taken 30 days after allogeneic stem cell transplant. This TCR was sampled from a male patient aged 70 to 80 who had an allogeneic stem cell transplant from an unrelated donor, so T cells may come from the graft donor. Some clones in this sample may be carry-over from other donors' samples.

The DNA for the CDR3 is TGTGCCAGCAGCCCCCAGCGGATACTGGAGAGCTCCTACGAGCAGTACTTC. The encoded protein is CASSPQRILESSYEQYF. This chain uses TRBV5-5 with TRBJ2-7; a possible D gene is TRBD2 (5 bases). The germline V gene encodes CDR1 SGHKS and CDR2 YYEKEE (reference sequence). V shed 4 bases and J shed 0 bases, with 20 bases lying between them. This CDR3 has 17 residues. Together with reference TRBV5-5 and TRBJ2-7, the CDR3 gives the full variable domain: DAGVTQSPTHLIKTRGQQVTLRCSPISGHKSVSWYQQVLGQGPQFIFQYYEKEERGRGNFPDRFSARQFPNYSSELNVNALLLGDSALYLCASSPQRILESSYEQYFGPGTRLTVT.